This T cell receptor beta chain originates from a study of blood T cell repertoires in COVID-19. Assay used: immunoSEQ multiplex PCR; TCRdb lists only in-frame clones, some missing. The sample contains around 250,000 clones, around 83% of which appear only once. Germline values: CDR1 SEHNR, CDR2 FQNEAQ (reference sequence). V gave up 1 base and J gave up 7 bases, with 7 bases separating them. The CDR3 contains 12 residues. This clone appeared many times. This clonotype was obtained from a woman between 50 and 59 years old who had been exposed to COVID-19. This chain connects TRBV7-9 to TRBJ2-5; D is unresolved. Sequencing was carried out using PBMCs or T cells enriched from blood (not recorded which). CDR3 protein: CASSLESGTQYF. The CDR3 nucleotides read TGTGCCAGCAGCTTAGAGTCGGGGACCCAGTACTTC. Drawing the rest from reference TRBV7-9 and TRBJ2-5, the complete variable domain is DTGVSQNPRHKITKRGQNVTFRCDPISEHNRLYWYRQTLGQGPEFLTYFQNEAQLEKSRLLSDRFSAERPKGSFSTLEIQRTEQGDSAMYLCASSLESGTQYFGPGTRLLVL.